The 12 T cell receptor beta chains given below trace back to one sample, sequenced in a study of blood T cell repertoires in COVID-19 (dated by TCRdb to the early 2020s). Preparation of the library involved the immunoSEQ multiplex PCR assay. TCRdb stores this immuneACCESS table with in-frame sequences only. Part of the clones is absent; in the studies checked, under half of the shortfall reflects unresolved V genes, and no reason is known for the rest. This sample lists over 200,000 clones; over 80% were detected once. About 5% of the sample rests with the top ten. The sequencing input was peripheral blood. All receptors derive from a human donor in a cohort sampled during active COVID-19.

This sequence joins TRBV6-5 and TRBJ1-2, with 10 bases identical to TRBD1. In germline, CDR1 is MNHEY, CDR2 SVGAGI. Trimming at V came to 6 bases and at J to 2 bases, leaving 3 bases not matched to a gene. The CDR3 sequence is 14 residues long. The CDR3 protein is CASRTGGPNYGYTF. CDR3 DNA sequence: TGTGCCAGCAGGACAGGGGGCCCAAACTATGGCTACACCTTC.

The CDR3 sequence is CASSLSGQGRADTQYF. Here the CDR3 DNA reads TGTGCCAGCAGTTTATCGGGACAGGGGAGGGCAGATACGCAGTATTTT. This chain joins TRBV27 and TRBJ2-3; 10 positions match TRBD1. J was trimmed by 4 bases and V by 0 bases; bases with no gene match: 4. Germline V gene lookup returns CDR1 MNHEY and CDR2 SMNVEV (reference sequence). The CDR3 sequence is 16 residues long.

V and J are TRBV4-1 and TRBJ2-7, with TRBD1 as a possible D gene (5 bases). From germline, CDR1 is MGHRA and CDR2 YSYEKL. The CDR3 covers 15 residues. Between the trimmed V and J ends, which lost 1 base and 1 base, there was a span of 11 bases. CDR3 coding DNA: TGCGCCAGCAGCCAAGCTCTGACAGTTTCCTACGAGCAGTACTTC. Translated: CASSQALTVSYEQYF.

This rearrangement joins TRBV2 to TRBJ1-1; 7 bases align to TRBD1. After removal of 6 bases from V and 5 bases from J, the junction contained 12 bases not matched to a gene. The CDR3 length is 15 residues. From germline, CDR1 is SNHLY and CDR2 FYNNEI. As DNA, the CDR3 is TGTGCCAGCAGGGAGGACAGATCAGGGGGAACTGAAGCTTTCTTT. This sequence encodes CASREDRSGGTEAFF.

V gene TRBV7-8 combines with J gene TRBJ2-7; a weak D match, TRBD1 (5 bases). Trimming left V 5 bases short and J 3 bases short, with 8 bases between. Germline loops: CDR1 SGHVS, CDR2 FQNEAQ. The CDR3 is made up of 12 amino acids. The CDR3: CASSTDSYEQYF. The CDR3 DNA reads TGTGCCAGCAGCACCGACAGCTACGAGCAGTACTTC.

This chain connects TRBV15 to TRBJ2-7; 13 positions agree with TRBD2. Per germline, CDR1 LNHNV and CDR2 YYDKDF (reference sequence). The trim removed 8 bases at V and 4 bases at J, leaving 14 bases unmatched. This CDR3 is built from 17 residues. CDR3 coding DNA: TGTGCCACCGCGGACAGACAACTAGCGGGAGGGCCTTACGAGCAGTACTTC. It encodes CATADRQLAGGPYEQYF.

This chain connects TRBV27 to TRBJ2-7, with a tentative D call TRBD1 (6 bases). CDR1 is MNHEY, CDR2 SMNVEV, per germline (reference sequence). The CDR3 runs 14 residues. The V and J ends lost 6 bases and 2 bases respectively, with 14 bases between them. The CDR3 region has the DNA TGTGCCAGCAGCCTGACAGGTGGCCCCTACGAGCAGTACTTC. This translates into CASSLTGGPYEQYF.

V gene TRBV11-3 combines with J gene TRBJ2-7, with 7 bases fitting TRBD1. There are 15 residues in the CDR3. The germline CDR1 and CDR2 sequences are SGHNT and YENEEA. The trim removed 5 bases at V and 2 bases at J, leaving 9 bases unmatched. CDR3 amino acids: CASSPSGQTTYEQYF. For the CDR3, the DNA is TGTGCCAGCAGCCCCTCGGGACAGACTACCTACGAGCAGTACTTC. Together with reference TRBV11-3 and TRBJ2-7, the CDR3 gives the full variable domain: EAGVVQSPRYKIIEKKQPVAFWCNPISGHNTLYWYLQNLGQGPELLIRYENEEAVDDSQLPKDRFSAERLKGVDSTLKIQPAELGDSAVYLCASSPSGQTTYEQYFGPGTRLTVT.

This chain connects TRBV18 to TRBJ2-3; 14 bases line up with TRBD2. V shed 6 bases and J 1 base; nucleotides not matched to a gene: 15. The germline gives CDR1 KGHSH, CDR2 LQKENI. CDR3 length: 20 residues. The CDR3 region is CASSPTSGLAGVSGTDTQYF. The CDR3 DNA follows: TGTGCCAGCTCTCCCACCTCGGGACTAGCGGGAGTTAGTGGCACAGATACGCAGTATTTT.

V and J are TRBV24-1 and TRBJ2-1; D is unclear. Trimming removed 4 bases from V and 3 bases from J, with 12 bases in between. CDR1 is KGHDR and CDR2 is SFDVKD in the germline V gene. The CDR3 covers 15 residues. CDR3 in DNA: TGTGCCACCAGTGACGTAGACAATAACTACAATGAGCAGTTCTTC. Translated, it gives CATSDVDNNYNEQFF.

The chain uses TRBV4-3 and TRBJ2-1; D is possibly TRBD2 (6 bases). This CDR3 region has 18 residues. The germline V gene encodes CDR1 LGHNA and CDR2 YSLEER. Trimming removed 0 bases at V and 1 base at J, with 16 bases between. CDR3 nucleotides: TGCGCCAGCAGCCAAGATGTTGTCAGGAGGGGATCCTACAATGAGCAGTTCTTC. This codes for CASSQDVVRRGSYNEQFF.

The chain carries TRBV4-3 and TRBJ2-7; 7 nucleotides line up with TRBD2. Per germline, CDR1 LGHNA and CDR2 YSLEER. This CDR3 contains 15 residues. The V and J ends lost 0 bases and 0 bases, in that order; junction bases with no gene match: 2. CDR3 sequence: CASSQEWDYSYEQYF. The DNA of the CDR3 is TGCGCCAGCAGCCAAGAATGGGACTACTCCTACGAGCAGTACTTC.